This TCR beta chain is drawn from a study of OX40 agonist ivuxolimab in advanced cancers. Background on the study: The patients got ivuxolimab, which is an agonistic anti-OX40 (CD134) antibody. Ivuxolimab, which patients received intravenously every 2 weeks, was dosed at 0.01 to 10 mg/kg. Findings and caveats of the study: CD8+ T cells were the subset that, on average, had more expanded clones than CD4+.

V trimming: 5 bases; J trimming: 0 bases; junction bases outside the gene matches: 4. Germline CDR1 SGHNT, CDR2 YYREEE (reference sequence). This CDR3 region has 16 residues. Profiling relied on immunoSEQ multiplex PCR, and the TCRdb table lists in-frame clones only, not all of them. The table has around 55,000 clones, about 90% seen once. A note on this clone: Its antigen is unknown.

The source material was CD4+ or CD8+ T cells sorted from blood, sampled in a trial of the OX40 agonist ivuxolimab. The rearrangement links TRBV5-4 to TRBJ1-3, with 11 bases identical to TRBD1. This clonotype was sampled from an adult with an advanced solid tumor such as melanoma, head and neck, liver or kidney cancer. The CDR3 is CASSPGTGGSGNTIYF. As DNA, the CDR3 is TGTGCCAGCAGTCCTGGGACAGGGGGCTCTGGAAACACCATATATTTT.